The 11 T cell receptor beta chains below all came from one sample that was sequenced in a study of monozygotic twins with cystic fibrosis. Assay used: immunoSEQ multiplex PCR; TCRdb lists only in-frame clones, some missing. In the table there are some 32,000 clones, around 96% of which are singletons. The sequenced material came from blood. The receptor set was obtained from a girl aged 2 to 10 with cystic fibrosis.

The CDR3 sequence is CAWTTGFGYTF. In DNA form, the CDR3 reads TGTGCCTGGACGACAGGGTTTGGCTACACCTTC. The chain is built from TRBV30 and TRBJ1-2; 7 bases line up with TRBD1. The CDR3 length is 11 residues. V shed 4 bases, J shed 7 bases, and the junction held 3 bases outside the gene matches. The germline V gene has CDR1 GTSNPN and CDR2 SVGIG (reference sequence).

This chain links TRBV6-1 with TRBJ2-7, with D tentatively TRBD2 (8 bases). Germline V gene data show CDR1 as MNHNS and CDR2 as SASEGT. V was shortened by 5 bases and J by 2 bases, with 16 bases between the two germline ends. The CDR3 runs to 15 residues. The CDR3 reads CASSPRGDSAYEQYF. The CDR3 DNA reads TGTGCCAGCAGTCCGCGGGGGGACAGCGCCTACGAGCAGTACTTC.

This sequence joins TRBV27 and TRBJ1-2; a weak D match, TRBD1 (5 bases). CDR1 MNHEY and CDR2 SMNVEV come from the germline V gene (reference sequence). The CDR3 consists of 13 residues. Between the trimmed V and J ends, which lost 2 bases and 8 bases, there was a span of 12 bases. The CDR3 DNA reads TGTGCCAGCAGTTTACCTACAGGACTCGGCTACACCTTC. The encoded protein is CASSLPTGLGYTF.

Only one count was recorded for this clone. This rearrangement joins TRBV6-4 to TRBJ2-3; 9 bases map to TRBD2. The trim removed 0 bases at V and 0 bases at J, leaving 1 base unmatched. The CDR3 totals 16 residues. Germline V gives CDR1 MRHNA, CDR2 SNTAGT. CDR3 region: CASSDSAGGSTDTQYF. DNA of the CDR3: TGTGCCAGCAGTGACTCAGCGGGGGGTAGCACAGATACGCAGTATTTT.

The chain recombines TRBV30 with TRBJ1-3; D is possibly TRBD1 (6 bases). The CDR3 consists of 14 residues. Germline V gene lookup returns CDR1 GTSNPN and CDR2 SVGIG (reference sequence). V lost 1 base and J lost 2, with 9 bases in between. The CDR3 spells CAWSGAGAGNTIYF. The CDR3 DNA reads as TGTGCCTGGAGTGGGGCAGGGGCTGGAAACACCATATATTTT.

Written as DNA, the CDR3 is TGTGCCAGCATCCAGGCCCTGGCGGGATCCTCGAGGGAGCAGTACTTC. This sequence encodes CASIQALAGSSREQYF. V usage is TRBV7-9 and J usage is TRBJ2-7; D might be TRBD2 (6 bases). The CDR3 contains 16 residues. Trimming took 7 bases from V and 7 from J, leaving 26 bases between them. Germline V lookup: CDR1 SEHNR, CDR2 FQNEAQ (reference sequence).

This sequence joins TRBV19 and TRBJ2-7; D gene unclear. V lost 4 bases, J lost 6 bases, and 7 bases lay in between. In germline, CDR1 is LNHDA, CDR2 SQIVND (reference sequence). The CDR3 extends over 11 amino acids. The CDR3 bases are TGTGCCAGTAGTAATACAGCCGAGCAGTACTTC. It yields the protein CASSNTAEQYF.

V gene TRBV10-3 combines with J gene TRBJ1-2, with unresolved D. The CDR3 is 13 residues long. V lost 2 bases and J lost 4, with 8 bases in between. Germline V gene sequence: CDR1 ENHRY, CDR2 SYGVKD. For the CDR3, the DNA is TGTGCCATCAGTGAGCCACCCCCCTATGGCTACACCTTC. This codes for CAISEPPPYGYTF.

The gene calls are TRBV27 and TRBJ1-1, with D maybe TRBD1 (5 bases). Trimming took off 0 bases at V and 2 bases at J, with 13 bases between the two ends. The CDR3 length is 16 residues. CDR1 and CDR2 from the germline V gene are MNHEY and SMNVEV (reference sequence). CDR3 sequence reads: CASSLSPSGINTEAFF. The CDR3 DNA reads TGTGCCAGCAGTTTATCGCCCTCAGGGATCAACACTGAAGCTTTCTTT.

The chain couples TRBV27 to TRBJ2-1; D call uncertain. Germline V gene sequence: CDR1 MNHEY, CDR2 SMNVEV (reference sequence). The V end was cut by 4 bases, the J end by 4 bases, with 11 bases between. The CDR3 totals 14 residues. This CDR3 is CASSSGGSYNEQFF. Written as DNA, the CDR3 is TGTGCCAGCAGTTCCGGCGGTTCTTACAATGAGCAGTTCTTC.

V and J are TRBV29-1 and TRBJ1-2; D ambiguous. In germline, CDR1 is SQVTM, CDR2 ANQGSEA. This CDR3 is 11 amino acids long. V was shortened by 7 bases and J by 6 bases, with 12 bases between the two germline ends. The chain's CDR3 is CSALRRDGYTF. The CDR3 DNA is TGCAGCGCCCTCCGACGGGATGGCTACACCTTC. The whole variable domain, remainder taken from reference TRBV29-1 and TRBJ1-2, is SAVISQKPSRDICQRGTSLTIQCQVDSQVTMMFWYRQQPGQSLTLIATANQGSEATYESGFVIDKFPISRPNLTFSTLTVSNMSPEDSSIYLCSALRRDGYTFGSGTRLTVV.